The 21 T cell receptor beta chains given below trace back to one sample, sequenced in a study of T cells in women clearing cervical HPV infection. The assay was immunoSEQ multiplex PCR, and TCRdb's table has in-frame clones only and misses some. The sample features roughly 31,000 clones, with 6% to 7% in its top ten. The sequenced sample consisted of blood buffy coat. The receptors were sampled from a woman between 18 and 70 years old with a cervical HPV16 infection that either progressed to CIN3+ or cleared (not recorded which).

In the case of this clone: The read is 3 residues too short to cover the CDR3 end, so that end is filled in from the germline J gene. This chain joins TRBV5-1 and TRBJ2-2; D is unresolved. Between the trimmed V and J ends, which lost 0 bases and 1 base, there was a span of 4 bases. Looked up from germline, CDR1 is SGHRS and CDR2 is YFSETQ. The CDR3 has 14 amino acids. The CDR3 here is CASSLGGNTGELFF. The CDR3 DNA, read in part, is TGCGCCAGCAGCTTGGGCGGGAACACCGGGGAG.

As to this clone: The DNA ends 3 residues before the CDR3 does, and the rest of the CDR3 is filled in from the germline J gene. The chain couples TRBV7-3 to TRBJ1-6; a possible D gene is TRBD1 (5 bases). CDR1 is SGHTA, CDR2 FQGTGA, per germline. The CDR3 sequence is 14 residues long. V lost 2 bases and J 10 bases, leaving 12 bases between the germline ends. This chain's CDR3 is CASSLQGGGSPLHF. CDR3 DNA, as far as it was read: TGTGCCAGCAGCTTACAGGGCGGAGGGTCACCC.

For this clone: The sequence runs out 3 residues before the end of the CDR3; the remainder is reconstructed from the germline J gene. The chain recombines TRBV18 with TRBJ2-3; 8 positions match TRBD2. The CDR3 runs to 17 residues. The germline gives CDR1 KGHSH, CDR2 LQKENI. Here the CDR3 reads CASASTGGVLSNQPQYF. The CDR3 DNA, read in part, is TGTGCCAGCGCTTCTACGGGAGGGGTCCTCAGCAATCAGCCG.

Points on this clone: The read gets to within 3 residues of the CDR3 end, and the germline J gene fills in the rest. This rearrangement joins TRBV6-2 or TRBV6-3 to TRBJ1-2; 7 positions agree with TRBD1. The length of the CDR3 is 17 residues. CDR1 and CDR2 (germline): MNHEY, SVGEGT. V gave up 6 bases and J gave up 4 bases; unmatched junction bases: 17. The covered CDR3 bases are TGTGCCAGCAGCAACCCCGGGGACAGACGAGTTGGCTATGGC. Amino acid sequence: CASSNPGDRRVGYG. From start to end, the CDR3 is CASSNPGDRRVGYGYTF.

This CDR3 is CASSPIAGGYSIEQYF. CDR3 DNA, as far as it was read: TGTGCCAGCAGCCCTATAGCGGGAGGGTACTCAATCGAG. J is TRBJ2-7 and V is TRBV7-3; TRBD2 aligns across 11 bases. The CDR3 end falls 3 residues outside the read, so it is completed with the germline J gene. The CDR3 totals 16 residues. Looked up from germline, CDR1 is SGHTA and CDR2 is FQGTGA. After removal of 5 bases from V and 6 bases from J, the junction contained 12 bases not matched to a gene.

About this clone itself: Read data end 3 residues before the CDR3 end; the end is taken from the germline J gene. The gene calls are TRBV30 and TRBJ2-5; D is perhaps TRBD2 (5 bases). Between the trimmed V and J ends, which lost 2 bases and 5 bases, there was a span of 9 bases. CDR1 and CDR2 from the germline V gene are GTSNPN and SVGIG (reference sequence). This CDR3 comprises 12 residues. The sequenced part of the CDR3 DNA is TGTGCCTGGAGTCGGGGTGGGGAGACC. The encoded protein is CAWSRGGET. The complete CDR3 sequence is CAWSRGGETQYF.

Note on this clone: From the germline J gene comes the end of the CDR3, since the read stops 3 residues before it. This chain links TRBV7-2 with TRBJ2-3; D call uncertain. Germline V lookup: CDR1 SGHTA, CDR2 FQGNSA. CDR3 length equals 15 residues. This chain's CDR3 is CASSLPPGIQETQYF. CDR3 DNA, as far as it was read: TGTGCCAGCAGCTTACCGCCAGGAATCCAAGAGACG.

A word on this clone: Read sequence stops 3 residues before the CDR3 end, and the germline J gene provides the missing end. The rearrangement joins TRBV2 to TRBJ2-4; tentatively, D is TRBD1 (5 bases). Germline CDR1 and CDR2: SNHLY and FYNNEI. This CDR3 has 14 amino acids. The CDR3 is CASSEYETAYGQYF. CDR3 DNA (partial): TGTGCCAGCAGTGAATATGAGACAGCCTATGGT. Full variable domain (remainder filled in from reference TRBV2 and TRBJ2-4): EPEVTQTPSHQVTQMGQEVILRCVPISNHLYFYWYRQILGQKVEFLVSFYNNEISEKSEIFDDQFSVERPDGSNFTLKIRSTKLEDSAMYFCASSEYETAYGQYFGAGTRLSVL.

With regard to this clone: The read gets to within 3 residues of the CDR3 end, and the germline J gene fills in the rest. V gene TRBV7-2 combines with J gene TRBJ2-4, with TRBD1 matching over 8 bases. Germline V gives CDR1 SGHTA, CDR2 FQGNSA. The CDR3 has 14 amino acids. CDR3 DNA, as far as it was read: TGTGCCAGCAGCGCTGACAGGGGATCGGATGGT. Protein product: CASSADRGSDG. The full CDR3 sequence reads CASSADRGSDGQYF.

Concerning this clone itself: The CDR3 goes on 3 residues after the read ends, and that part is filled in from the germline J gene. V and J are TRBV20-1 and TRBJ2-5; 7 nucleotides agree with TRBD1. In germline, CDR1 is DFQATT, CDR2 SNEGSKA (reference sequence). This CDR3 contains 12 residues. V shed 6 bases, J shed 1 base, and the junction held 2 bases outside the gene matches. The CDR3 DNA, read in part, is TGCAGTGCCAGGGGGTCCCAAGAGACC. This translates into CSARGSQET. The full CDR3 is CSARGSQETQYF.

About this clone: Read data end 3 residues before the CDR3 end; the end is taken from the germline J gene. The chain couples TRBV14 to TRBJ2-6; D unclear. V was shortened by 3 bases and J by 5 bases, with 14 bases between the two germline ends. This CDR3 contains 16 residues. Germline-derived CDR1 and CDR2 are SGHDN and FVKESK. This CDR3 is CASSQYLSDWANVLTF. The covered CDR3 bases are TGTGCCAGCAGCCAGTATCTCAGCGACTGGGCCAACGTC.

The CDR3 loop reads CASSTRQGGNQPQHF. Partial CDR3 DNA: TGTGCCAGTAGTACCAGACAGGGAGGAAATCAGCCC. The chain carries TRBV19 and TRBJ1-5; TRBD1 matches 7 bases. The read ends 3 residues before the CDR3 terminus; that terminus is restored from the germline J gene. This CDR3 is 15 amino acids long. Germline V lookup: CDR1 LNHDA, CDR2 SQIVND (reference sequence). V dropped 4 bases and J dropped 4; count of bases not matched to a gene: 7. Combining the CDR3 with reference TRBV19 and TRBJ1-5 gives the whole variable domain DGGITQSPKYLFRKEGQNVTLSCEQNLNHDAMYWYRQDPGQGLRLIYYSQIVNDFQKGDIAEGYSVSREKKESFPLTVTSAQKNPTAFYLCASSTRQGGNQPQHFGDGTRLSIL.

Concerning this clone itself: With the read ending 3 residues before the CDR3 end, the germline J gene is used to fill in that end. The chain employs TRBV4-2 and TRBJ1-3, with TRBD1 as a possible D gene (6 bases). CDR1 LGHNA and CDR2 YNFKEQ come from the germline V gene. Trimming left V 0 bases short and J 4 bases short, with 16 bases between. The CDR3 totals 17 residues. The sequenced part of the CDR3 DNA is TGTGCCAGCAGCCAAGATCGGGACAAAAAGGGGGGAAACACC. This encodes CASSQDRDKKGGNT. The CDR3 in its entirety is CASSQDRDKKGGNTIYF.

With regard to this clone: The sequence runs out 3 residues before the end of the CDR3; the remainder is reconstructed from the germline J gene. The rearrangement links TRBV5-5 to TRBJ2-1, with TRBD1 identical over 10 bases. The germline V gene has CDR1 SGHKS and CDR2 YYEKEE (reference sequence). The CDR3 extends over 15 amino acids. V trimming: 2 bases; J trimming: 7 bases; junction bases outside the gene matches: 6. The part of the CDR3 DNA that was read is TGTGCCAGCAGCTTTGGACAGGGGGTGGATAATGAG. Amino acids: CASSFGQGVDNE. The CDR3 reads in full as CASSFGQGVDNEQFF.

About this clone itself: The missing CDR3 end, 3 residues past where the read stops, is filled in from the germline J gene. The chain couples TRBV2 to TRBJ1-2, with D possibly matching TRBD1 (6 bases). CDR1 and CDR2 (germline): SNHLY, FYNNEI. V gave up 2 bases and J gave up 0 bases, with 13 bases separating them. The CDR3 runs to 16 residues. Incomplete CDR3 DNA: TGTGCCAGCAGTGAAAACCCCGGGACACCTAACTATGGC. It encodes CASSENPGTPNYG. The entire CDR3 is CASSENPGTPNYGYTF.

Note on this clone: The observed sequence ends 3 residues before the CDR3 terminus, with the missing tail filled in from the germline J gene. The V and J genes are TRBV7-6 and TRBJ1-2; D is perhaps TRBD1 (5 bases). CDR1 and CDR2 from the germline V gene are SGHVS and FNYEAQ. This CDR3 region has 16 residues. This CDR3 is CASSPETSGAAYDYTF. The DNA read from the CDR3 is TGTGCCAGCAGCCCAGAAACTAGCGGGGCCGCCTACGAC.

Comment on this clone: The junction and the germline gene differ at one end; a read error may be behind it. The read ends 3 residues before the CDR3 terminus; that terminus is restored from the germline J gene. The chain has TRBV20-1 and TRBJ2-1; 11 nucleotides agree with TRBD2. The CDR3 is 15 amino acids. Germline CDR1 DFQATT, CDR2 SNEGSKA (reference sequence). The part of the CDR3 DNA that was read is TGCAGTGCTAGAGATAGCGGGAGGGCCTATAATGAG. It encodes CSARDSGRAYNE. The full CDR3 reads CSARDSGRAYNEQFF.

About this clone itself: The read ends 3 residues shy of where the CDR3 ends; the end is completed using the germline J gene. V and J are TRBV28 and TRBJ1-3; 8 bases are shared with TRBD1. Germline V gene sequence: CDR1 MDHEN, CDR2 SYDVKM. V dropped 4 bases and J dropped 0; count of bases not matched to a gene: 17. The CDR3 runs 20 residues. The part of the CDR3 DNA that was read is TGTGCCAGCAGTTCACCCGGACAGGGCGTCTGGTATTACTCTGGAAACACC. It codes for CASSSPGQGVWYYSGNT. Given in full, the CDR3 is CASSSPGQGVWYYSGNTIYF.

This CDR3 is CASSLSQGAADTQYF. CDR3 DNA, as far as it was read: TGTGCCAGCAGTCTTTCACAGGGGGCCGCAGATACG. V usage is TRBV28 and J usage is TRBJ2-3; 9 bases are shared with TRBD1. The read terminates 3 residues before the CDR3 end, so the remaining end is supplied by the germline J gene. Germline lookup yields CDR1 MDHEN and CDR2 SYDVKM. The CDR3 is made up of 15 amino acids. After removal of 5 bases from V and 4 bases from J, the junction contained 7 bases not matched to a gene.

Remarks on this clone: The read ends 3 residues shy of where the CDR3 ends; the end is completed using the germline J gene. V usage is TRBV7-9 and J usage is TRBJ1-2, with D unresolved. CDR1 is SEHNR, CDR2 FQNEAQ, per germline (reference sequence). The CDR3 runs 13 residues. CDR3 residues: CASSLSLGYDYTF. The covered CDR3 bases are TGTGCCAGCAGCTTATCACTGGGCTACGAC.

Of note for this clone: The read stops 3 residues short of the end of the CDR3; the missing end is completed from the germline J gene. The chain uses TRBV14 and TRBJ2-7; no clear D gene. Germline assignment: CDR1 SGHDN and CDR2 FVKESK. CDR3 length equals 13 residues. V was trimmed by 0 bases and J by 4 bases, leaving 7 bases between them. CDR3 sequence reads: CASSQESLYEQYF. The covered CDR3 bases are TGTGCCAGCAGCCAAGAGAGCTTATACGAG.